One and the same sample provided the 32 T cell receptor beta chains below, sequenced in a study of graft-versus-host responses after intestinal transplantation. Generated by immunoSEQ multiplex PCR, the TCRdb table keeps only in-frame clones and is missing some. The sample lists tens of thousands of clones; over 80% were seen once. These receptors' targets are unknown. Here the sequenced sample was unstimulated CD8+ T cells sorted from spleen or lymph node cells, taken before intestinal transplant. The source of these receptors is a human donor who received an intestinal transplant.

CDR3 in DNA: TGTGCCAGCAGTTTGTTGGCGGGCACTGAAGCTTTCTTT. Translated, it gives CASSLLAGTEAFF. V is TRBV27 and J is TRBJ1-1; D is uncertain. The CDR3 sequence is 13 residues long. The germline CDR1 and CDR2 sequences are MNHEY and SMNVEV (reference sequence). With 3 bases removed from V and 4 bases from J, the gap between germline ends came to 9 bases.

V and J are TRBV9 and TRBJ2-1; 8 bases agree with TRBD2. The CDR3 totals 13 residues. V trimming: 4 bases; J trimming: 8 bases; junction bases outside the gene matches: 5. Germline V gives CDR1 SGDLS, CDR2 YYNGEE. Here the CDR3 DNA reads TGTGCCAGCAGCCCAGGACTAGCCGATGAGCAGTTCTTC. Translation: CASSPGLADEQFF.

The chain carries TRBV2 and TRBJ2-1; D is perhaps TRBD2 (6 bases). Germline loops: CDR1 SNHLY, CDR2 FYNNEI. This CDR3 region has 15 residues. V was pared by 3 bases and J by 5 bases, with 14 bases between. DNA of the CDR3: TGTGCCAGCAGTGAGTTCCGGGGGTCGAACAATGAGCAGTTCTTC. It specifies CASSEFRGSNNEQFF. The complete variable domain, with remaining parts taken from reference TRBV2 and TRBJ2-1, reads EPEVTQTPSHQVTQMGQEVILRCVPISNHLYFYWYRQILGQKVEFLVSFYNNEISEKSEIFDDQFSVERPDGSNFTLKIRSTKLEDSAMYFCASSEFRGSNNEQFFGPGTRLTVL.

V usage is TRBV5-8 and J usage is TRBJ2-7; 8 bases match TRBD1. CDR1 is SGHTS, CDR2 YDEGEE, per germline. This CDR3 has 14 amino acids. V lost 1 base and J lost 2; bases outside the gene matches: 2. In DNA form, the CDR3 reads TGTGCCAGCAGCTTGAGGACAGGGACCTACGAGCAGTACTTC. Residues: CASSLRTGTYEQYF. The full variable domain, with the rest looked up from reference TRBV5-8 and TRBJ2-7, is EAGVTQSPTHLIKTRGQQATLRCSPISGHTSVYWYQQALGLGLQFLLWYDEGEERNRGNFPPRFSGRQFPNYSSELNVNALELEDSALYLCASSLRTGTYEQYFGPGTRLTVT.

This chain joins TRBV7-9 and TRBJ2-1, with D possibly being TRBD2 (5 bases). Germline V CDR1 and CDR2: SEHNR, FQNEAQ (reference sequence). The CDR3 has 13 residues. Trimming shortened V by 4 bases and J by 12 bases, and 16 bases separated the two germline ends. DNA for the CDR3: TGTGCCAGCAGCTCTCAGAGGGTTGGTTCGCAGTTCTTC. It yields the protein CASSSQRVGSQFF.

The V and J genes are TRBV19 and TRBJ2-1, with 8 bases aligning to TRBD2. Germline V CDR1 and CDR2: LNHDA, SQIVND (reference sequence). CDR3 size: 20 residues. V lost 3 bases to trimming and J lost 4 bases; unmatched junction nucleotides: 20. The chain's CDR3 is CASSIGPAGETATPYNEQFF. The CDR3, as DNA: TGTGCCAGTAGTATTGGTCCAGCGGGGGAGACCGCGACCCCTTACAATGAGCAGTTCTTC.

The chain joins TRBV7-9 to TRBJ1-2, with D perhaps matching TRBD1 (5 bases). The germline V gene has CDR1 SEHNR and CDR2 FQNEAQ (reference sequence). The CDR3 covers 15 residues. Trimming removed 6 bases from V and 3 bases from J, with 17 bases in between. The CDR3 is CASRRTGEGDYGYTF. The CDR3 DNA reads TGTGCCAGCAGGCGGACGGGGGAAGGGGACTATGGCTACACCTTC.

The CDR3 spells CASSLLLGTNSKYNEQFF. The CDR3 bases are TGTGCCAGCAGCTTATTATTGGGGACTAATTCGAAATACAATGAGCAGTTCTTC. This chain links TRBV7-9 with TRBJ2-1; 7 nucleotides line up with TRBD2. The CDR3 spans 18 residues. V gave up 2 bases and J gave up 4 bases; unmatched junction bases: 14. Per the germline V gene, CDR1 is SEHNR and CDR2 is FQNEAQ (reference sequence).

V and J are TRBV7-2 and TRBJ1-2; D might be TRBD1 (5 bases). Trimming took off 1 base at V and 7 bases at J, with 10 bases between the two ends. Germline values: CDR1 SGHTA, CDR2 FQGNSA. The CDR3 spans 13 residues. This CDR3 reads CASSLGRDGGYTF. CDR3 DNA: TGTGCCAGCAGCTTAGGCAGGGATGGTGGCTACACCTTC.

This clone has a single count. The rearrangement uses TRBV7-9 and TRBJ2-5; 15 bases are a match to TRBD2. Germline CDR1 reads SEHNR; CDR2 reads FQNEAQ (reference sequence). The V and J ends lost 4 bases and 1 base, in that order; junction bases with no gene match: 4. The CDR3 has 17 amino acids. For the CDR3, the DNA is TGTGCCAGCAGCTCATTGGGACTAGCGGGAGGCCAAGAGACCCAGTACTTC. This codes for CASSSLGLAGGQETQYF.

The chain's CDR3 is CASSLEDTNTGELFF. The CDR3, as DNA: TGTGCCAGCAGTCTAGAGGACACGAACACCGGGGAGCTGTTTTTT. The chain recombines TRBV27 with TRBJ2-2, with D possibly matching TRBD1 (5 bases). Between the trimmed V and J ends, which lost 5 bases and 0 bases, there was a span of 10 bases. Per germline, CDR1 MNHEY and CDR2 SMNVEV (reference sequence). CDR3 length: 15 residues.

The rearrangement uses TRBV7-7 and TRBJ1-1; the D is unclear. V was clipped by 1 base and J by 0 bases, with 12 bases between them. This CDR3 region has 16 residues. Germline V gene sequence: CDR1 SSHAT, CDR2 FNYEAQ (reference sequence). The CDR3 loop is CASSLDIGEMNTEAFF. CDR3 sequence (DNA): TGTGCCAGCAGCTTAGATATCGGGGAAATGAACACTGAAGCTTTCTTT.

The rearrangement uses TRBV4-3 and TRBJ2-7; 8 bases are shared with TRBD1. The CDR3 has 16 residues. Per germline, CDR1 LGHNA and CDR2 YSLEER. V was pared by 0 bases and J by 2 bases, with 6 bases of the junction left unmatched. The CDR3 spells CASSQDLGQGTYEQYF. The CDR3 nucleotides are TGCGCCAGCAGCCAAGATTTAGGACAGGGAACCTACGAGCAGTACTTC.

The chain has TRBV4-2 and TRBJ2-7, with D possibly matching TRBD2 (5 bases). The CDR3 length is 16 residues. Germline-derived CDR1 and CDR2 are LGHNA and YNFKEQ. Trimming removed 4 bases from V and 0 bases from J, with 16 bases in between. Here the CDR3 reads CASSLSGLEPSYEQYF. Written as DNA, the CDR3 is TGTGCCAGCAGCCTAAGTGGACTCGAGCCCTCCTACGAGCAGTACTTC.

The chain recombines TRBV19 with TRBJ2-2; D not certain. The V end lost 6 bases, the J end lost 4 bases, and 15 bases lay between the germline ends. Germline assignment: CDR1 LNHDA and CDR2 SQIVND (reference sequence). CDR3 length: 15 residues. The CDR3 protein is CASSPLIDGTGELFF. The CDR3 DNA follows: TGTGCCAGTAGCCCCCTAATCGATGGCACCGGGGAGCTGTTTTTT.

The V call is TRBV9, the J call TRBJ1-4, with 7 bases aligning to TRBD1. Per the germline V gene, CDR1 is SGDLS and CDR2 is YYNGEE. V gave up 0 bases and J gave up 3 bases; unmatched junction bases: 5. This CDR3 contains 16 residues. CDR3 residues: CASSVGQGVSNEKLFF. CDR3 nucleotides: TGTGCCAGCAGCGTAGGTCAGGGGGTATCTAATGAAAAACTGTTTTTT.

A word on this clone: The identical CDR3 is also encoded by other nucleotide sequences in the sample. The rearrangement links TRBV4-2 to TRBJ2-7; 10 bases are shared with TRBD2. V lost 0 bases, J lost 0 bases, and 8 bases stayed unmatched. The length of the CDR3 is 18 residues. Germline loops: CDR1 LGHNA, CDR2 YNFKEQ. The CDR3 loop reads CASSQELTSGIFSYEQYF. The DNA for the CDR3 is TGTGCCAGCAGCCAAGAATTAACTAGCGGGATCTTCTCCTACGAGCAGTACTTC.

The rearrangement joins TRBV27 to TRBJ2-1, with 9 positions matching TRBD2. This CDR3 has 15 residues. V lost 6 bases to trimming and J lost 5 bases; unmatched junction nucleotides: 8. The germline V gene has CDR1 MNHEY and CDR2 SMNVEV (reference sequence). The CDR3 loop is CASSPVAGVDNEQFF. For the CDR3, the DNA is TGTGCCAGCAGCCCTGTAGCGGGGGTGGACAATGAGCAGTTCTTC.

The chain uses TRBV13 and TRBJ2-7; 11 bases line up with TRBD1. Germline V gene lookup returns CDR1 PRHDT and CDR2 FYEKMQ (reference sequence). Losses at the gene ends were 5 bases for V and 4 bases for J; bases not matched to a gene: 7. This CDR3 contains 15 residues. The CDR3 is CASSPPGTGGYEQYF. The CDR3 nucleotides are TGTGCCAGCAGCCCTCCCGGGACAGGGGGTTACGAGCAGTACTTC.

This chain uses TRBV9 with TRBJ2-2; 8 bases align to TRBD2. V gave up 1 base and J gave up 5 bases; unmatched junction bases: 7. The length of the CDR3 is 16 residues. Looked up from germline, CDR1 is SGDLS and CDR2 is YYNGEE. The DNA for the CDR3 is TGTGCCAGCAGCGTACTTGCGGGGGGCCCTACCGGGGAGCTGTTTTTT. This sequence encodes CASSVLAGGPTGELFF. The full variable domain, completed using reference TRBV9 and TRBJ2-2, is DSGVTQTPKHLITATGQRVTLRCSPRSGDLSVYWYQQSLDQGLQFLIQYYNGEERAKGNILERFSAQQFPDLHSELNLSSLELGDSALYFCASSVLAGGPTGELFFGEGSRLTVL.

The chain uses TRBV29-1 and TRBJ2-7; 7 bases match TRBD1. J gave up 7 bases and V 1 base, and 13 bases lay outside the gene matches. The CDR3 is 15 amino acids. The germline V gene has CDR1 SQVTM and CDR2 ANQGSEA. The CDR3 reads CSVEGDSLISGEQYF. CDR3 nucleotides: TGCAGCGTTGAAGGGGACAGCCTTATATCGGGGGAGCAGTACTTC.

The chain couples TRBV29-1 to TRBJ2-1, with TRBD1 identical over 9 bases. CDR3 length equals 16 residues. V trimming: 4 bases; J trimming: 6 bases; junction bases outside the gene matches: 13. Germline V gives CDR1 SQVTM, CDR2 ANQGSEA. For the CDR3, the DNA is TGCAGCGTTGGGTCGGTAGGGACAGGGTTCGGCAATGAGCAGTTCTTC. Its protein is CSVGSVGTGFGNEQFF.

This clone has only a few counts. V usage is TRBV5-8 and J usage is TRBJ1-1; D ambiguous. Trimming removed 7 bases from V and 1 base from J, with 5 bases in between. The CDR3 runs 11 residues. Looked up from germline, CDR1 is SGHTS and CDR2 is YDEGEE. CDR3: CASYWNTEAFF. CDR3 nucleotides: TGTGCCAGCTATTGGAACACTGAAGCTTTCTTT. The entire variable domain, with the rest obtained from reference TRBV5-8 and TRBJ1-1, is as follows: EAGVTQSPTHLIKTRGQQATLRCSPISGHTSVYWYQQALGLGLQFLLWYDEGEERNRGNFPPRFSGRQFPNYSSELNVNALELEDSALYLCASYWNTEAFFGQGTRLTVV.

CDR3 sequence (DNA): TGTGCCAGCAGCGGAGCCCCTCACCGGGGGGGCTACAATGAGCAGTTCTTC. This codes for CASSGAPHRGGYNEQFF. This chain uses TRBV9 with TRBJ2-1; 8 bases line up with TRBD2. V dropped 3 bases and J dropped 3; count of bases not matched to a gene: 11. The CDR3 totals 17 residues. Germline lookup yields CDR1 SGDLS and CDR2 YYNGEE.

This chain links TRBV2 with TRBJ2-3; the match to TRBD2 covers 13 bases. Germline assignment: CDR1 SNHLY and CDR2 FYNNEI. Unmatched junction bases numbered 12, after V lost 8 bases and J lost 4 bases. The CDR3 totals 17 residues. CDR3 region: CASGGTSGAMQSDTQYF. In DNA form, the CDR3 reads TGTGCCAGCGGAGGGACTAGCGGGGCTATGCAGTCAGATACGCAGTATTTT.

This chain's CDR3 is CASSLVANEQFF. In nucleotides, the CDR3 is TGTGCCAGCAGCTTGGTAGCAAATGAGCAGTTCTTC. This rearrangement joins TRBV5-6 to TRBJ2-1, with no clear D. This CDR3 is 12 amino acids long. Germline CDR1 and CDR2: SGHDT and YYEEEE. Trimming removed 0 bases at V and 7 bases at J, with 5 bases between. The whole variable domain, remainder taken from reference TRBV5-6 and TRBJ2-1, is DAGVTQSPTHLIKTRGQQVTLRCSPKSGHDTVSWYQQALGQGPQFIFQYYEEEERQRGNFPDRFSGHQFPNYSSELNVNALLLGDSALYLCASSLVANEQFFGPGTRLTVL.

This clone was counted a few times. DNA for the CDR3: TGTGCCAGCAGTACTCAGGACAGCCAGCCCCATGAAAAACTGTTTTTT. Translating gives CASSTQDSQPHEKLFF. The V call is TRBV2, the J call TRBJ1-4, with a weak D call TRBD1 (6 bases). CDR1 is SNHLY, CDR2 FYNNEI, per germline. Trimming stripped 5 bases from V and 6 bases from J, with 19 bases between. The CDR3 covers 16 residues.

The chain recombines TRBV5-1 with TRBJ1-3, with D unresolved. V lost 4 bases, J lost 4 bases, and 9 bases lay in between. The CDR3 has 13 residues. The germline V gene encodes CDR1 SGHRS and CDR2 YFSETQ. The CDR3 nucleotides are TGCGCCAGCAGCCCATCGGGGGGAAACACCATATATTTT. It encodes CASSPSGGNTIYF.

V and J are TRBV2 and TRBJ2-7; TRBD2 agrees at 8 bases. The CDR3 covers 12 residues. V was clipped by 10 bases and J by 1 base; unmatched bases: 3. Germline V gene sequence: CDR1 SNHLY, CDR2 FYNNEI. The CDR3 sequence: CATVAGSYEQYF. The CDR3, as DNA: TGTGCCACCGTAGCGGGATCCTACGAGCAGTACTTC.

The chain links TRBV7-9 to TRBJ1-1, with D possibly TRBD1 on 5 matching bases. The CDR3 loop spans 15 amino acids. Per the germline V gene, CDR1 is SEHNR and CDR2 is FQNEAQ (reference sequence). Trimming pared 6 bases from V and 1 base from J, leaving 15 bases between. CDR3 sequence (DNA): TGTGCCAGCAGACGGACGACAGAGCGGAACACTGAAGCTTTCTTT. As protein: CASRRTTERNTEAFF.

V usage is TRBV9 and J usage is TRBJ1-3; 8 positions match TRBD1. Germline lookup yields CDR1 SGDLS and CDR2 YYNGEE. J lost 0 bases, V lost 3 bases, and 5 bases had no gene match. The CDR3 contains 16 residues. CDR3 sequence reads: CASSAGGLTSGNTIYF. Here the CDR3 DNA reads TGTGCCAGCAGCGCAGGGGGCTTGACCTCTGGAAACACCATATATTTT.

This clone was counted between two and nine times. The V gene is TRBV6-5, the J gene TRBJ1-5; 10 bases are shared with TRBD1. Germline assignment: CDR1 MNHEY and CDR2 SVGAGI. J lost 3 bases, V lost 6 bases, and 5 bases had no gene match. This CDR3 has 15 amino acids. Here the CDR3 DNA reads TGTGCCAGCAGACCCGGGACAGGGGTCAATCAGCCCCAGCATTTT. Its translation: CASRPGTGVNQPQHF.